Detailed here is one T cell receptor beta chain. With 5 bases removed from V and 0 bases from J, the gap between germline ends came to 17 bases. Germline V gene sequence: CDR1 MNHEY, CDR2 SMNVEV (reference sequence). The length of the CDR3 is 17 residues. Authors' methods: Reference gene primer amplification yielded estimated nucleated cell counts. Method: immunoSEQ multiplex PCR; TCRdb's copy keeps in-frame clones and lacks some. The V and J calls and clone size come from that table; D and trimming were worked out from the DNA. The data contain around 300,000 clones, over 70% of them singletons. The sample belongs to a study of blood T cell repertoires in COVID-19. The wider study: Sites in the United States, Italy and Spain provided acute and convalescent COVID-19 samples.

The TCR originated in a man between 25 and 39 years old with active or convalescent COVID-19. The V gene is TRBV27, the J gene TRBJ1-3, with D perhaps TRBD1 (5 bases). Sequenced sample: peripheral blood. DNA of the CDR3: TGTGCCAGCAGTCCGACGCCAGGGTTTACCTCTGGAAACACCATATATTTT. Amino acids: CASSPTPGFTSGNTIYF.